This T cell receptor (beta chain) was sequenced during a study of beta chain features in type 1 diabetes. Whole-study findings and limits: Moderate but significant shortening of TCRB CDR3s was recorded in all four CD4+ subsets from Type 1 diabetes patients. VDJ junctions from patients with type 1 diabetes contained fewer insertions and more deletions.

Sequenced material consisted of expressed TCRB transcripts (all of the isolated RNA was reverse transcribed). Profiling relied on immunoSEQ multiplex PCR, and the TCRdb table lists in-frame clones only, not all of them. This table has 95,000 to 150,000 clones, roughly 17% appearing once. Stem cell-like memory, regulatory, central memory and naive CD4+ cells were sorted via CD45RO/CCR7/CD25/CD127/CD95/CD27. Trimming cost V 5 bases and J 1 base; bases outside gene matches: 10. The germline gives CDR1 SEHNR, CDR2 FQNEAQ (reference sequence). CDR3 length equals 16 residues. With respect to this clone: The antigen is unknown.

The receptor's source is a man younger than 45 with type 1 diabetes. Sequences were obtained from central memory CD4+ T cells from blood. This chain links TRBV7-9 with TRBJ2-5; 7 nucleotides match TRBD1. DNA of the CDR3: TGTGCCAGCAGCCTCGGGACAGAAGAATTCCAAGAGACCCAGTACTTC. It translates to CASSLGTEEFQETQYF.